These 24 T cell receptor beta chains originate from one sample sequenced in a study of blood T cell repertoires in COVID-19. TCRdb keeps only in-frame clones here, not all; method: immunoSEQ multiplex PCR. The table includes fewer than 250,000 clones, around 80% detected once. Sequencing input: peripheral blood. All receptors derive from a woman between 45 and 60 years old with acute or convalescent COVID-19.

In its sample, this clone ranks as medium-sized. The chain couples TRBV27 to TRBJ2-7; TRBD1 agrees at 8 bases. The CDR3 covers 15 residues. The V gene end was trimmed by 2 bases and the J gene end by 2 bases; junction bases not matched to a gene: 5. Germline V lookup: CDR1 MNHEY, CDR2 SMNVEV (reference sequence). The CDR3 region is CASSLNRGSPYEQYF. CDR3 nucleotides: TGTGCCAGCAGTTTAAACAGGGGGTCCCCCTACGAGCAGTACTTC.

J is TRBJ2-3 and V is TRBV7-2, with TRBD2 matching 8 bases. J lost 1 base, V lost 1 base, and 4 bases had no gene match. Germline V CDR1 and CDR2: SGHTA, FQGNSA. There are 16 residues in the CDR3. The chain's CDR3 is CASSLGLLAGTDTQYF. Here the CDR3 DNA reads TGTGCCAGCAGCTTAGGTCTACTAGCGGGCACAGATACGCAGTATTTT.

The chain is built from TRBV11-2 and TRBJ1-2, with 8 bases identical to TRBD1. The ends lost 1 base at V and 7 bases at J; junction bases unmatched: 5. The CDR3 consists of 14 residues. The germline V gene has CDR1 SGHAT and CDR2 FQNNGV. In nucleotides, the CDR3 is TGTGCCAGCAGCTTAGGGACAGGGTGGTTTGGCTACACCTTC. The encoded protein is CASSLGTGWFGYTF.

The chain combines TRBV11-2 with TRBJ1-4, with D possibly TRBD1 on 5 matching bases. V was pared by 4 bases and J by 5 bases, with 14 bases between. From germline, CDR1 is SGHAT and CDR2 FQNNGV. This CDR3 comprises 15 residues. The CDR3 DNA reads as TGTGCCAGCAGCTCTTGGGGGGGAAGGAATGAAAAACTGTTTTTT. It is translated as CASSSWGGRNEKLFF.

The genes are TRBV29-1 and TRBJ2-2, with 9 bases lining up with TRBD1. This CDR3 is 18 amino acids long. The V and J ends lost 3 bases and 6 bases, in that order; junction bases with no gene match: 17. The V gene's germline CDR1 is SQVTM and CDR2 ANQGSEA. The CDR3 region has the DNA TGCAGCGTTGACCCCTCGGGGGGACAGGGATCGGGTCCCGGGGAGCTGTTTTTT. Protein: CSVDPSGGQGSGPGELFF.

The chain has TRBV28 and TRBJ2-1; the match to TRBD2 covers 9 bases. From germline, CDR1 is MDHEN and CDR2 SYDVKM. The CDR3 length is 15 residues. Trimming took 1 base from V and 6 from J; bases not matched to a gene: 4. This chain's CDR3 is CASSLLAGVPNEQFF. The CDR3 DNA follows: TGTGCCAGCAGTTTATTAGCGGGAGTGCCCAATGAGCAGTTCTTC.

This clone was recorded only once. The chain employs TRBV5-6 and TRBJ2-2, with a tentative D call TRBD1 (5 bases). Trimming left V 2 bases short and J 5 bases short, with 10 bases between. The CDR3 runs 14 residues. Per germline, CDR1 SGHDT and CDR2 YYEEEE. CDR3 nucleotide sequence: TGTGCCAGCAGCTTTGACGCAGGGACCGGGGAGCTGTTTTTT. It encodes CASSFDAGTGELFF.

The V call is TRBV13, the J call TRBJ2-1; 9 nucleotides line up with TRBD1. V lost 4 bases, J lost 0 bases, and 7 bases stayed unmatched. From germline, CDR1 is PRHDT and CDR2 FYEKMQ (reference sequence). The CDR3 length is 17 residues. The CDR3 sequence: CASSWDRAGGSYNEQFF. For the CDR3, the DNA is TGTGCCAGCAGCTGGGACAGGGCCGGGGGCTCCTACAATGAGCAGTTCTTC.

The chain joins TRBV9 to TRBJ2-7; possible D gene TRBD2, 6 bases. The CDR3 spans 14 residues. Germline V lookup: CDR1 SGDLS, CDR2 YYNGEE. Trimming stripped 0 bases from V and 2 bases from J, with 9 bases between. This CDR3 is CASSVGLDTYEQYF. The CDR3 DNA is TGTGCCAGCAGCGTAGGACTAGACACCTACGAGCAGTACTTC.

The chain couples TRBV28 to TRBJ2-6; possibly TRBD2 for D (7 bases). Between the trimmed V and J ends, which lost 3 bases and 2 bases, there was a span of 11 bases. Germline V gene lookup returns CDR1 MDHEN and CDR2 SYDVKM. There are 16 residues in the CDR3. CDR3 nucleotide sequence: TGTGCCAGCAGTTTGGCGCGGGGGCCTGGGGCCAACGTCCTGACTTTC. The encoded protein is CASSLARGPGANVLTF.

The rearrangement uses TRBV11-3 and TRBJ2-1, with 9 bases identical to TRBD2. The CDR3 runs to 15 residues. Germline V gene sequence: CDR1 SGHNT, CDR2 YENEEA. V trimming: 2 bases; J trimming: 8 bases; junction bases outside the gene matches: 7. The CDR3 here is CASSLRAGGNYEQFF. The CDR3 DNA reads TGTGCCAGCAGCTTACGAGCGGGAGGTAACTATGAGCAGTTCTTC.

The DNA of the CDR3 is TGTGCCATCAGTGACATAGCGGGATCGGCCTCGGATGAGCAGTTCTTC. Its translation: CAISDIAGSASDEQFF. This chain uses TRBV10-3 with TRBJ2-1; 8 bases align to TRBD2. The V segment lost 3 bases and the J segment 8 bases; nucleotides outside the gene matches: 12. CDR3 size: 16 residues. The germline V gene encodes CDR1 ENHRY and CDR2 SYGVKD.

This clone was recorded a few times. A clone one base away is much larger, so this may be a read error. This sequence joins TRBV27 and TRBJ2-1, with D possibly being TRBD2 (6 bases). V was clipped by 6 bases and J by 4 bases, with 10 bases between them. This CDR3 has 13 amino acids. In germline, CDR1 is MNHEY, CDR2 SMNVEV (reference sequence). CDR3 sequence (DNA): TGTGCCAGCAGCCCGGACTATTACAATGAGCAGTTCTTC. Translation gives CASSPDYYNEQFF.

The chain recombines TRBV7-3 with TRBJ2-3, with 7 nucleotides matching TRBD2. The CDR3 loop spans 15 amino acids. V shed 3 bases, J shed 3 bases, and the junction held 6 bases outside the gene matches. Germline V gene data show CDR1 as SGHTA and CDR2 as FQGTGA. CDR3 sequence reads: CASSFRGRGTDTQYF. CDR3 nucleotide sequence: TGTGCCAGCAGCTTTCGGGGGAGGGGAACAGATACGCAGTATTTT. Based on the CDR3 plus reference TRBV7-3 and TRBJ2-3, the full variable domain is GAGVSQTPSNKVTEKGKYVELRCDPISGHTALYWYRQSLGQGPEFLIYFQGTGAADDSGLPNDRFFAVRPEGSVSTLKIQRTERGDSAVYLCASSFRGRGTDTQYFGPGTRLTVL.

The V and J genes are TRBV11-3 and TRBJ2-1, with D maybe TRBD1 (6 bases). Trimming removed 4 bases at V and 5 bases at J, with 12 bases between. Looked up from germline, CDR1 is SGHNT and CDR2 is YENEEA. This CDR3 contains 14 residues. The CDR3 DNA reads as TGTGCCAGCAGCTATCAGGGGTCCCACAATGAGCAGTTCTTC. Its translation is CASSYQGSHNEQFF.

This sequence joins TRBV2 and TRBJ2-3; the D gene is possibly TRBD1 (6 bases). Germline-derived CDR1 and CDR2 are SNHLY and FYNNEI. V was trimmed by 0 bases and J by 6 bases, leaving 10 bases between them. CDR3 length equals 14 residues. CDR3 region: CASSEARGRDTQYF. In nucleotides, the CDR3 is TGTGCCAGCAGTGAAGCCAGGGGCCGGGATACGCAGTATTTT.

The chain recombines TRBV24-1 with TRBJ2-2; maybe TRBD1 (6 bases). CDR3 length: 16 residues. The V gene lost 5 bases and the J gene lost 0 bases, with 12 bases spanning the gap. Per the germline V gene, CDR1 is KGHDR and CDR2 is SFDVKD. For the CDR3, the DNA is TGTGCCACCAGTGCCATCGGGACACCGAACACCGGGGAGCTGTTTTTT. Translation gives CATSAIGTPNTGELFF.

V usage is TRBV6-5 and J usage is TRBJ2-6; D perhaps matches TRBD1 (6 bases). Germline V gene data show CDR1 as MNHEY and CDR2 as SVGAGI. V lost 6 bases and J 2 bases, leaving 11 bases between the germline ends. The CDR3 totals 15 residues. The CDR3 nucleotides are TGTGCCAGCAGCCACAGGGCACCTGGGGCCAACGTCCTGACTTTC. Its translation: CASSHRAPGANVLTF.

The chain joins TRBV15 to TRBJ2-1, with 11 bases identical to TRBD2. The CDR3 runs 14 residues. The germline CDR1 and CDR2 sequences are LNHNV and YYDKDF (reference sequence). V shed 5 bases and J 12 bases; nucleotides not matched to a gene: 9. CDR3 in amino acids: CATSLGLAASVQFF. In DNA, the CDR3 is TGTGCCACCAGCCTGGGACTAGCGGCGTCGGTGCAGTTCTTC. The full variable domain, its missing parts supplied by reference TRBV15 and TRBJ2-1, is DAMVIQNPRYQVTQFGKPVTLSCSQTLNHNVMYWYQQKSSQAPKLLFHYYDKDFNNEADTPDNFQSRRPNTSFCFLDIRSPGLGDTAMYLCATSLGLAASVQFFGPGTRLTVL.

The rearrangement uses TRBV5-1 and TRBJ2-5; TRBD2 matches 12 bases. V dropped 2 bases and J dropped 4; count of bases not matched to a gene: 6. The length of the CDR3 is 16 residues. Germline V lookup: CDR1 SGHRS, CDR2 YFSETQ. This CDR3 reads CASSLRLAGVSETQYF. The CDR3 DNA follows: TGCGCCAGCAGCTTAAGACTAGCGGGAGTTTCAGAGACCCAGTACTTC. The full variable domain, completed using reference TRBV5-1 and TRBJ2-5, is KAGVTQTPRYLIKTRGQQVTLSCSPISGHRSVSWYQQTPGQGLQFLFEYFSETQRNKGNFPGRFSGRQFSNSRSEMNVSTLELGDSALYLCASSLRLAGVSETQYFGPGTRLLVL.

This clone was recorded only once. The rearrangement uses TRBV2 and TRBJ1-5; maybe TRBD1 (5 bases). CDR1 is SNHLY and CDR2 is FYNNEI in the germline V gene. Trimming pared 6 bases from V and 0 bases from J, leaving 15 bases between. The CDR3 extends over 16 amino acids. CDR3 region: CASSPTARYSNQPQHF. Here the CDR3 DNA reads TGTGCCAGCAGCCCGACAGCCCGCTATAGCAATCAGCCCCAGCATTTT.

V and J are TRBV28 and TRBJ1-1; 7 positions agree with TRBD1. This CDR3 is built from 15 residues. The germline V gene encodes CDR1 MDHEN and CDR2 SYDVKM. Trimming took 3 bases from V and 5 from J; bases not matched to a gene: 9. This CDR3 reads CASSLVRGAGTEAFF. The CDR3 DNA reads TGTGCCAGCAGTTTGGTCAGGGGGGCTGGGACTGAAGCTTTCTTT.

This clone was counted only a few times. This CDR3 reads CASSPSGTVGSPLHF. The CDR3 DNA is TGTGCCAGCTCACCGTCCGGGACAGTGGGTTCACCCCTCCACTTT. The rearrangement links TRBV18 to TRBJ1-6; 7 bases agree with TRBD1. V shed 3 bases, J shed 9 bases, and the junction held 8 bases outside the gene matches. Germline-derived CDR1 and CDR2 are KGHSH and LQKENI. The CDR3 length is 15 residues.

This chain connects TRBV19 to TRBJ1-2, with TRBD1 matching 9 bases. The V and J ends lost 0 bases and 7 bases, in that order; junction bases with no gene match: 0. Germline values: CDR1 LNHDA, CDR2 SQIVND (reference sequence). CDR3 size: 13 residues. The CDR3 coding sequence is TGTGCCAGTAGTATAGAACAGGGGGCTGGCTACACCTTC. It translates to CASSIEQGAGYTF.